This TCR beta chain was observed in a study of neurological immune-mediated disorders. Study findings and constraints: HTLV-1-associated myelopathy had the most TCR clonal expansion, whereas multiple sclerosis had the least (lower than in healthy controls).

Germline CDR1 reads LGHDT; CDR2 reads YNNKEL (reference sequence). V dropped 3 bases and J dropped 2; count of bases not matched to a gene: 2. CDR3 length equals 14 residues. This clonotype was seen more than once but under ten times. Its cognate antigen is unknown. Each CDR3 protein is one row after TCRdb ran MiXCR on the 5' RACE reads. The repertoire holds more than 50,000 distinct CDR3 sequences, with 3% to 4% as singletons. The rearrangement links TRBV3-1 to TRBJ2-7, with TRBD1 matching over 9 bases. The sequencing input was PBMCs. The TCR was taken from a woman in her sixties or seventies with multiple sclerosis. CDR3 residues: CASSQGQGPYEQYF. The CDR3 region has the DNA TGTGCCAGCAGCCAGGGACAGGGTCCCTACGAGCAGTACTTC.